Presented here are 23 T cell receptor beta chains from one specimen sequenced in a study of T cell responses to AZD1222 COVID-19 vaccine. TCRdb keeps only in-frame clones here, not all; method: immunoSEQ multiplex PCR. The sample lists 120,000 to 150,000 clones, approximately 91% occurring once. The sequencing here drew on peripheral blood, taken on day 0 of AZD1222 vaccination. The receptors here all came from an adult in good health.

The chain links TRBV19 to TRBJ2-7; D tentatively reads TRBD1 or TRBD2 (5 bases each). V was pared by 3 bases and J by 3 bases, with 12 bases between. Germline V gene sequence: CDR1 LNHDA, CDR2 SQIVND (reference sequence). This CDR3 spans 14 amino acids. The CDR3 spells CASSIRDEYYEQYF. CDR3 sequence (DNA): TGTGCCAGTAGTATCAGGGACGAGTACTACGAGCAGTACTTC.

V and J are TRBV28 and TRBJ2-7; 9 nucleotides match TRBD1. CDR3 length equals 15 residues. Germline V CDR1 and CDR2: MDHEN, SYDVKM. Trimming cost V 2 bases and J 3 bases; bases outside gene matches: 5. The CDR3 DNA sequence: TGTGCCAGCAGTTTAATTGGGACAGGGTACTACGAGCAGTACTTC. Protein product: CASSLIGTGYYEQYF.

J is TRBJ2-7 and V is TRBV5-5; D gene unclear. CDR1 and CDR2 (germline): SGHKS, YYEKEE (reference sequence). The CDR3 has 15 amino acids. V dropped 0 bases and J dropped 0 bases, with 10 bases sitting between them. The CDR3 DNA reads TGTGCCAGCAGCTTGGACGGTCAGAGCTCCTACGAGCAGTACTTC. This encodes CASSLDGQSSYEQYF.

The V and J genes are TRBV6-1 and TRBJ1-4; possibly TRBD1 for D (5 bases). Germline lookup yields CDR1 MNHNS and CDR2 SASEGT. Deletions cut 4 bases from V and 6 bases from J, with 24 bases between. The CDR3 runs 18 residues. Here the CDR3 reads CASSVWTWSGGSYEKLFF. CDR3 nucleotides: TGTGCCAGCAGTGTATGGACATGGAGCGGGGGTAGTTATGAAAAACTGTTTTTT.

The chain uses TRBV10-2 and TRBJ1-2; possible D gene TRBD1, 5 bases. The CDR3 sequence is 13 residues long. V dropped 10 bases and J dropped 0 bases, with 12 bases sitting between them. Germline V gene data show CDR1 as WSHSY and CDR2 as SAAADI. CDR3 loop: CAISTTANYGYTF. CDR3 in DNA: TGCGCCATCTCGACGACAGCTAACTATGGCTACACCTTC.

This chain links TRBV28 with TRBJ1-2, with no clear D. The germline gives CDR1 MDHEN, CDR2 SYDVKM. V lost 5 bases and J lost 3, with 13 bases in between. This CDR3 is 14 amino acids long. The DNA for the CDR3 is TGTGCCAGCAGTACGGGAGGCAGTCACTATGGCTACACCTTC. Translated: CASSTGGSHYGYTF.

The chain couples TRBV27 to TRBJ2-1; D not certain. Germline-derived CDR1 and CDR2 are MNHEY and SMNVEV (reference sequence). The CDR3 runs 16 residues. The ends were cut back, 4 bases at V and 0 bases at J, with 13 bases in the middle. The CDR3 is CASSSKTRSSYNEQFF. DNA of the CDR3: TGTGCCAGCAGTTCGAAAACTCGAAGCTCCTACAATGAGCAGTTCTTC.

The chain uses TRBV4-1 and TRBJ2-7; possibly TRBD1 for D (6 bases). CDR3 size: 17 residues. Trimming removed 3 bases at V and 0 bases at J, with 18 bases between. CDR1 and CDR2 from the germline V gene are MGHRA and YSYEKL. The CDR3 coding sequence is TGCGCCAGCAGCCAGGAGCTAAACGTGGGGGCCTCCTACGAGCAGTACTTC. The encoded protein is CASSQELNVGASYEQYF.

The chain links TRBV27 to TRBJ1-5; 9 nucleotides agree with TRBD1. The CDR3 has 16 residues. The germline V gene encodes CDR1 MNHEY and CDR2 SMNVEV (reference sequence). After removal of 6 bases from V and 0 bases from J, the junction contained 6 bases not matched to a gene. CDR3 sequence reads: CASSRQGEYSNQPQHF. The DNA for the CDR3 is TGTGCCAGCAGCAGACAGGGGGAGTATAGCAATCAGCCCCAGCATTTT.

The chain has TRBV12-3 or TRBV12-4 and TRBJ1-5; D not certain. The CDR3 has 12 residues. Between the trimmed V and J ends, which lost 6 bases and 5 bases, there was a span of 8 bases. CDR3 bases: TGTGCCAGCAGCCGGTCCTATCAGCCCCAGCATTTT. Translated: CASSRSYQPQHF.

The rearrangement links TRBV12-3 or TRBV12-4 to TRBJ1-1; no clear D. V gave up 3 bases and J gave up 4 bases, with 6 bases separating them. The CDR3 covers 12 residues. This chain's CDR3 is CASSLYPTEAFF. The CDR3 DNA sequence: TGTGCCAGCAGTTTGTACCCCACTGAAGCTTTCTTT.

The chain links TRBV21-1 to TRBJ2-1. TRBV21-1 is deemed a pseudogene. The CDR3 runs to 12 residues. This chain's CDR3 is CASLRYVKEQFF. CDR3 in DNA: TGTGCCAGCCTTCGATACGTGAAAGAGCAGTTCTTC.

The V call is TRBV7-9, the J call TRBJ1-4; D is unclear. In germline, CDR1 is SEHNR, CDR2 FQNEAQ (reference sequence). Trimming removed 4 bases from V and 0 bases from J, with 18 bases in between. The CDR3 is made up of 18 amino acids. In DNA, the CDR3 is TGTGCCAGCAGCTCCCTCGGCCGATTCTGGACAACTAATGAAAAACTGTTTTTT. Its protein is CASSSLGRFWTTNEKLFF.

This clone was observed once. The V gene is TRBV7-3, the J gene TRBJ2-3; possibly TRBD2 for D (6 bases). Trimming removed 3 bases at V and 4 bases at J, with 14 bases between. The CDR3 has 15 amino acids. Germline V gene data show CDR1 as SGHTA and CDR2 as FQGTGA. The CDR3 sequence is CASSFYGRGADTQYF. CDR3 DNA: TGTGCCAGCAGCTTCTACGGGAGAGGAGCAGATACGCAGTATTTT.

This chain links TRBV5-4 with TRBJ1-4; no firm D call. The CDR3 is 15 residues long. Between the trimmed V and J ends, which lost 4 bases and 2 bases, there was a span of 12 bases. Per the germline V gene, CDR1 is SGHNT and CDR2 is YYREEE (reference sequence). CDR3: CASSPFRGTNEKLFF. The CDR3 coding sequence is TGTGCCAGCAGCCCCTTCAGAGGGACTAATGAAAAACTGTTTTTT.

The CDR3 loop is CASSPRGGDTEAFF. The CDR3 DNA is TGTGCCAGCAGCCCCCGGGGGGGCGACACTGAAGCTTTCTTT. The chain couples TRBV3-1 (or the pseudogene TRBV3-2) to TRBJ1-1; TRBD1 is a possible D gene (6 bases). V was pared by 4 bases and J by 3 bases, with 12 bases between. CDR3 length: 14 amino acids. CDR1 is LGHDT, CDR2 YNNKEL, per germline (reference sequence).

The V call is TRBV12-3 or TRBV12-4, the J call TRBJ1-2; D unclear. CDR3 length: 11 residues. The V end was cut by 2 bases, the J end by 4 bases, with 2 bases between. The CDR3 here is CASSLLYGYTF. The CDR3 nucleotides read TGTGCCAGCAGTTTACTCTATGGCTACACCTTC.

The CDR3 reads CASSRPVGELFF. Written as DNA, the CDR3 is TGCGCCAGCAGTAGACCCGTCGGGGAGCTGTTTTTT. V and J are TRBV10-1 and TRBJ2-2; D is undetermined. Germline CDR1 reads WNHNN; CDR2 reads SYGVQD (reference sequence). V was shortened by 5 bases and J by 7 bases, with 8 bases between the two germline ends. The CDR3 is made up of 12 amino acids.

This rearrangement joins TRBV14 to TRBJ2-3; TRBD1 or TRBD2 may be the D gene (6 bases each). There are 16 residues in the CDR3. Germline CDR1 is SGHDN and CDR2 is FVKESK. The germline V and J ends were trimmed by 0 bases and 6 bases, with 16 bases remaining between them. The CDR3 DNA is TGTGCCAGCAGCCAAGATGGGGGGCAGGTTGCTGATACGCAGTATTTT. Translation: CASSQDGGQVADTQYF.

The V gene is TRBV28, the J gene TRBJ1-1, with TRBD1 matching over 10 bases. Germline V CDR1 and CDR2: MDHEN, SYDVKM. The CDR3 is 14 amino acids. Trimming at V came to 6 bases and at J to 7 bases, leaving 8 bases not matched to a gene. CDR3 loop: CASRRTGGIIEAFF. For the CDR3, the DNA is TGTGCCAGCAGGCGGACAGGGGGAATTATTGAAGCTTTCTTT.

The chain is built from TRBV2 and TRBJ2-6; no firm D call. Trimming shortened V by 1 base and J by 0 bases, and 4 bases separated the two germline ends. The CDR3 extends over 15 amino acids. Per germline, CDR1 SNHLY and CDR2 FYNNEI. The CDR3 DNA reads as TGTGCCAGCAGTGAAGAGCGCTCTGGGGCCAACGTCCTGACTTTC. Amino acid sequence: CASSEERSGANVLTF. The complete variable domain, with remaining parts taken from reference TRBV2 and TRBJ2-6, reads EPEVTQTPSHQVTQMGQEVILRCVPISNHLYFYWYRQILGQKVEFLVSFYNNEISEKSEIFDDQFSVERPDGSNFTLKIRSTKLEDSAMYFCASSEERSGANVLTFGAGSRLTVL.

This chain joins TRBV19 and TRBJ2-7; TRBD1 matches at 7 bases. Germline CDR1 reads LNHDA; CDR2 reads SQIVND (reference sequence). After removal of 5 bases from V and 6 bases from J, the junction contained 4 bases not matched to a gene. CDR3 size: 12 residues. CDR3 in DNA: TGTGCCAGTAGTCAACAGGGGAGCGAGCAGTACTTC. Protein sequence: CASSQQGSEQYF.

V gene TRBV7-9 combines with J gene TRBJ1-2, with 8 bases aligning to TRBD1. The trim removed 1 base at V and 11 bases at J, leaving 12 bases unmatched. The CDR3 covers 15 residues. Germline CDR1 SEHNR, CDR2 FQNEAQ (reference sequence). CDR3 in amino acids: CASSLDNLQGAVYTF. CDR3 DNA sequence: TGTGCCAGCAGCTTAGACAATTTGCAGGGGGCAGTATACACCTTC.